The 3 T cell receptor beta chains presented below share a single source sample, sequenced in a study of molecular identifiers for immune sequencing clone quantification. TCRdb recomputed calls from the PCR reads with MiXCR, one row per CDR3 protein. The sample comprises about 60,000 distinct CDR3 sequences, around 20% of which are singletons, and 1.4% to 1.5% rests with the top ten. The sample taken for sequencing was naive CD8+ T cells from blood, with Jurkat cell RNA spiked in. Described subset: FACS-sorted CD8+CD4-CCR7+CD45RA+ naive T cells. These receptors originate from a human donor in good health. Some libraries in this study had Jurkat cell RNA spiked in.

There are many counts of this clonotype. The chain recombines TRBV7-9 with TRBJ2-7, with TRBD2 matching over 7 bases. The CDR3 is 15 residues long. The ends lost 3 bases at V and 3 bases at J; junction bases unmatched: 8. Germline CDR1 and CDR2: SEHNR and FQNEAQ (reference sequence). This chain's CDR3 is CASSFAGDDYYEQYF. The CDR3 DNA sequence: TGTGCCAGCAGCTTTGCGGGAGACGATTACTACGAGCAGTACTTC.

V and J are TRBV19 and TRBJ2-2; 7 bases fit TRBD2. Per the germline V gene, CDR1 is LNHDA and CDR2 is SQIVND (reference sequence). The ends lost 5 bases at V and 3 bases at J; junction bases unmatched: 6. CDR3 length equals 15 residues. This CDR3 reads CASSYGGSDTGELFF. As DNA, the CDR3 is TGTGCCAGTAGTTACGGCGGGAGTGACACCGGGGAGCTGTTTTTT.

Worth noting for this clonotype: With a much larger clone just one base away, this may be a read error. The chain links TRBV27 to TRBJ1-5, with TRBD1 matching over 8 bases. CDR1 and CDR2 (germline): MNHEY, SMNVEV (reference sequence). V gave up 3 bases and J gave up 2 bases; unmatched junction bases: 9. The CDR3 extends over 17 amino acids. CDR3 residues: CASSFQGASGGNQPQHF. The CDR3 region has the DNA TGTGCCAGCAGTTTCCAGGGGGCGAGTGGTGGCAATCAGCCCCAGCATTTT.